Following are 13 T cell receptor beta chains from one sample sequenced in a study of cytomegalovirus exposure and HLA in healthy donors. PCR used 60 Vbeta primers and 13 Jbeta primers. Here immunoSEQ multiplex PCR was the method, and the copy in TCRdb shows in-frame clones only, minus some. The sample holds about 190,000 clones; almost 75% are singletons and the top ten take roughly 2.8%. Sequencing was carried out using PBMCs. These receptors all stem from a woman aged 25 to 39 in good health and CMV-seropositive.

This chain links TRBV19 with TRBJ2-6, with unresolved D. V was cut by 7 bases and J by 2 bases, with 15 bases left in between. CDR1 is LNHDA, CDR2 SQIVND, per germline (reference sequence). This CDR3 region has 16 residues. The CDR3 DNA sequence: TGTGCCAGTACCGAGGTGGAACAAGCTGGGGCCAACGTCCTGACTTTC. It specifies CASTEVEQAGANVLTF.

The rearrangement joins TRBV27 to TRBJ1-2; TRBD1 is a possible D gene (6 bases). V was cut by 4 bases and J by 3 bases, with 9 bases left in between. Germline CDR1 is MNHEY and CDR2 is SMNVEV (reference sequence). The CDR3 runs 13 residues. For the CDR3, the DNA is TGTGCCAGCAGTTCAGGGGTAGACTATGGCTACACCTTC. Its translation: CASSSGVDYGYTF.

This chain connects TRBV28 to TRBJ1-2; 8 bases are shared with TRBD1. After removal of 5 bases from V and 8 bases from J, the junction contained 7 bases not matched to a gene. CDR3 length equals 13 residues. Per germline, CDR1 MDHEN and CDR2 SYDVKM. The DNA of the CDR3 is TGTGCCAGCAGTCCAATACAGGGGGAAGGCTACACCTTC. Protein product: CASSPIQGEGYTF.

CDR3 sequence: CASSFQYNEQFF. Written as DNA, the CDR3 is TGTGCCAGCAGTTTCCAGTACAATGAGCAGTTCTTC. The chain carries TRBV27 and TRBJ2-1, with D uncertain. CDR3 length: 12 amino acids. V was shortened by 3 bases and J by 4 bases, with 4 bases between the two germline ends. Germline V gene lookup returns CDR1 MNHEY and CDR2 SMNVEV (reference sequence).

V usage is TRBV4-2 and J usage is TRBJ2-3; D is possibly TRBD2 (6 bases). The CDR3 totals 15 residues. The germline CDR1 and CDR2 sequences are LGHNA and YNFKEQ. Trimming took 3 bases from V and 4 from J, leaving 14 bases between them. CDR3 nucleotide sequence: TGTGCCAGCAGCCACTCACTAGCAACACCAGATACGCAGTATTTT. Translation: CASSHSLATPDTQYF.

This clone was detected only once. Other DNA sequences of this sample code for an identical CDR3. The chain is built from TRBV19 and TRBJ2-7; D unresolved. The CDR3 consists of 14 residues. Germline CDR1 and CDR2: LNHDA and SQIVND (reference sequence). Trimming took 3 bases from V and 0 from J, leaving 9 bases between them. CDR3 in DNA: TGTGCCAGTAGTATTGGCGGTAGCTCCTACGAGCAGTACTTC. This codes for CASSIGGSSYEQYF. The full variable domain, completed using reference TRBV19 and TRBJ2-7, is DGGITQSPKYLFRKEGQNVTLSCEQNLNHDAMYWYRQDPGQGLRLIYYSQIVNDFQKGDIAEGYSVSREKKESFPLTVTSAQKNPTAFYLCASSIGGSSYEQYFGPGTRLTVT.

As to this clone: Additional DNA sequences in this sample encode the identical CDR3. This chain joins TRBV5-6 and TRBJ2-7; TRBD2 matches at 12 bases. The CDR3 is 15 residues long. Germline trimming cut 2 bases from V and 2 bases from J; bases unmatched to any gene: 2. In germline, CDR1 is SGHDT, CDR2 YYEEEE. This CDR3 is CASSLGTSGPYEQYF. DNA for the CDR3: TGTGCCAGCAGCTTAGGGACTAGCGGGCCCTACGAGCAGTACTTC.

This clone was found a few times. The rearrangement joins TRBV2 to TRBJ1-1, with 8 bases aligning to TRBD1. CDR3 length: 14 amino acids. In germline, CDR1 is SNHLY, CDR2 FYNNEI. The V and J ends lost 6 bases and 4 bases, in that order; junction bases with no gene match: 7. The CDR3 nucleotides read TGTGCCAGCAGCTCGGACAGGGAGGTCACTGAAGCTTTCTTT. Protein product: CASSSDREVTEAFF.

The sample holds one count of this clone. The V and J genes are TRBV25-1 and TRBJ2-5; D gene ambiguous. Trimming removed 1 base from V and 1 base from J, with 7 bases in between. This CDR3 is 14 amino acids long. Germline-derived CDR1 and CDR2 are MGHDK and SYGVNS. The CDR3 sequence is CASSEFTAQETQYF. CDR3 nucleotide sequence: TGTGCCAGCAGTGAATTTACAGCCCAAGAGACCCAGTACTTC. Full variable domain (remainder filled in from reference TRBV25-1 and TRBJ2-5): EADIYQTPRYLVIGTGKKITLECSQTMGHDKMYWYQQDPGMELHLIHYSYGVNSTEKGDLSSESTVSRIRTEHFPLTLESARPSHTSQYLCASSEFTAQETQYFGPGTRLLVL.

The gene calls are TRBV6-1 and TRBJ2-3, with D possibly matching TRBD2 (6 bases). The CDR3 covers 15 residues. Germline CDR1 is MNHNS and CDR2 is SASEGT. With 8 bases removed from V and 2 bases from J, the gap between germline ends came to 17 bases. The CDR3 protein is CASSRLGDSTDTQYF. CDR3 DNA: TGTGCCAGCTCACGACTCGGGGACTCCACAGATACGCAGTATTTT.

The chain couples TRBV6-5 to TRBJ2-7, with D tentatively TRBD2 (5 bases). V lost 0 bases, J lost 3 bases, and 9 bases lay in between. The germline gives CDR1 MNHEY, CDR2 SVGAGI. The CDR3 consists of 14 residues. CDR3 loop: CASSYSLAVYEQYF. CDR3 DNA: TGTGCCAGCAGTTACTCTCTAGCCGTCTACGAGCAGTACTTC.

The chain is built from TRBV27 and TRBJ2-1; tentative D call: TRBD2 (5 bases). The CDR3 has 12 amino acids. Trimming left V 5 bases short and J 7 bases short, with 9 bases between. Germline CDR1 and CDR2: MNHEY and SMNVEV (reference sequence). This CDR3 is CASSQDLNEQFF. Here the CDR3 DNA reads TGTGCCAGCAGTCAGGACTTGAATGAGCAGTTCTTC.

As DNA, the CDR3 is TGTGCCAGCAGCCTTGACCCACGGGGAGTGAACACTGAAGCTTTCTTT. Residues: CASSLDPRGVNTEAFF. The chain employs TRBV7-6 and TRBJ1-1; no firm D call. This CDR3 has 16 residues. The germline CDR1 and CDR2 sequences are SGHVS and FNYEAQ. V was trimmed by 5 bases and J by 0 bases, leaving 16 bases between them.